Sequencing of this T cell receptor (beta chain) was carried out in a study of cytomegalovirus exposure and HLA in healthy donors. PCR employed 60 Vbeta and 13 Jbeta primers. Clones were sequenced by immunoSEQ multiplex PCR, and TCRdb holds only the in-frame ones, with some missing. The sample has some 150,000 clones; approximately 80% are singletons. Per germline, CDR1 PRHDT and CDR2 FYEKMQ (reference sequence). This CDR3 region has 15 residues. A note on this clone: Its matching antigen is unknown. An end of the junction differs from the germline gene, which may be a read error.

Study outcomes and limitations: TCR beta chains associated with HLA were, in a later analysis, more clonally expanded than equally common others.

Sequences were obtained from PBMCs. The receptor comes from a female donor in good health and CMV-seronegative. The chain combines TRBV13 with TRBJ2-6, with TRBD1 matching over 7 bases. CDR3 residues: CASSSQGKGANGLTF. The CDR3 coding sequence is TGTGCCAGCAGTTCCCAGGGGAAGGGGGCCAACGGCCTGACTTTC.